A selection of T cell receptor beta chains follows, all from one sample in a study of shared clonotypes between healthy human individuals. Sequencing used immunoSEQ multiplex PCR; TCRdb keeps in-frame clones, though not all of them. The data hold 2 million to 2.5 million clones, with about 93% observed a single time. The specimen sequenced was naive CD8+ T cells from PBMCs. These receptors were collected from a man in his late teens or twenties in good health. Some clones in this sample may be carry-over from other donors' samples. The CDR3 runs from the conserved cysteine through the conserved F or W. A D gene is named only where the DNA matches it firmly. Part of the rows lack a size; the others show once, few, many or a class for expanded clones.

v_gene: TRBV4-1
d_gene: NA
abundance: NA
j_gene: TRBJ2-4
CDR3aa: CASSQEAGLSKNIQYF
CDR3nt: TGCGCCAGCAGCCAAGAAGCAGGACTTTCGAAAAACATTCAGTACTTC

v_gene: TRBV27
d_gene: TRBD2
abundance: NA
j_gene: TRBJ2-7
CDR3aa: CASSLWGGSGHEQYF
CDR3nt: TGTGCCAGCAGTTTATGGGGGGGGAGTGGACACGAGCAGTACTTC

v_gene: TRBV19
d_gene: TRBD2
abundance: NA
j_gene: TRBJ2-7
CDR3aa: CASSFRAGAYEQYF
CDR3nt: TGTGCCAGTAGTTTCCGCGCGGGAGCCTACGAGCAGTACTTC

v_gene: TRBV13
d_gene: TRBD2
abundance: once
j_gene: TRBJ2-5
CDR3aa: CASSPGGVVEPSVETQYF
CDR3nt: TGTGCCAGCAGCCCGGGGGGTGTGGTGGAACCCTCCGTCGAGACCCAGTACTTC

v_gene: TRBV7-8
d_gene: NA
abundance: NA
j_gene: TRBJ2-7
CDR3aa: CASSLVPATIYEQYF
CDR3nt: TGTGCCAGCAGCTTAGTCCCAGCTACCATCTACGAGCAGTACTTC

v_gene: TRBV4-3
d_gene: NA
abundance: NA
j_gene: TRBJ2-2
CDR3aa: CASSQGVTGELFF
CDR3nt: TGCGCCAGCAGCCAAGGGGTGACCGGGGAGCTGTTTTTT

v_gene: TRBV28
d_gene: NA
abundance: NA
j_gene: TRBJ1-5
CDR3aa: CASSPRGATAYSNQPQHF
CDR3nt: TGTGCCAGCAGTCCCCGGGGCGCGACAGCTTATAGCAATCAGCCCCAGCATTTT

v_gene: TRBV7-8
d_gene: TRBD2
abundance: NA
j_gene: TRBJ2-2
CDR3aa: CASSSLTGLAGVGNTGELFF
CDR3nt: TGTGCCAGCAGCTCCCTCACTGGACTAGCGGGAGTTGGTAACACCGGGGAGCTGTTTTTT

v_gene: TRBV11-3
d_gene: TRBD2
abundance: NA
j_gene: TRBJ2-2
CDR3aa: CASSETSGRPGELFF
CDR3nt: TGTGCCAGCAGCGAGACTAGCGGGAGGCCCGGGGAGCTGTTTTTT

v_gene: TRBV28
d_gene: NA
abundance: NA
j_gene: TRBJ2-2
CDR3aa: CASSFTATNTGELFF
CDR3nt: TGTGCCAGCAGTTTTACAGCAACGAACACCGGGGAGCTGTTTTTT

v_gene: TRBV7-8
d_gene: TRBD2
abundance: NA
j_gene: TRBJ2-1
CDR3aa: CASSFGLAGGNYNEQFF
CDR3nt: TGTGCCAGCAGCTTTGGACTAGCGGGAGGGAACTACAATGAGCAGTTCTTC

v_gene: TRBV27
d_gene: NA
abundance: NA
j_gene: TRBJ2-1
CDR3aa: CASSFGLAYNEQFF
CDR3nt: TGTGCCAGCAGTTTTGGGCTAGCGTACAATGAGCAGTTCTTC

v_gene: TRBV28
d_gene: NA
abundance: NA
j_gene: TRBJ1-1
CDR3aa: CASSRGGHTEAFF
CDR3nt: TGTGCCAGCAGCCGGGGGGGCCACACTGAAGCTTTCTTT

v_gene: TRBV27
d_gene: TRBD1
abundance: NA
j_gene: TRBJ1-5
CDR3aa: CASSMGQGYEPQHF
CDR3nt: TGTGCCAGCAGCATGGGACAGGGGTACGAGCCCCAGCATTTT

v_gene: TRBV13
d_gene: NA
abundance: once
j_gene: TRBJ2-5
CDR3aa: CASSLFNLGETQYF
CDR3nt: TGTGCCAGCAGCTTATTCAACTTGGGGGAGACCCAGTACTTC

v_gene: TRBV7-9
d_gene: NA
abundance: NA
j_gene: TRBJ1-5
CDR3aa: CASSLAVNQPQHF
CDR3nt: TGTGCCAGCAGCTTAGCCGTAAATCAGCCCCAGCATTTT

v_gene: TRBV9
d_gene: TRBD2
abundance: NA
j_gene: TRBJ2-1
CDR3aa: CASSFGTGPGLAGGPTYNEQFF
CDR3nt: TGTGCCAGCAGCTTCGGGACAGGTCCGGGACTAGCGGGAGGGCCAACCTACAATGAGCAGTTCTTC

v_gene: TRBV7-6
d_gene: TRBD2
abundance: NA
j_gene: TRBJ2-7
CDR3aa: CASSFSGSAAEQYF
CDR3nt: TGTGCCAGCAGCTTTAGCGGGAGTGCCGCCGAGCAGTACTTC

v_gene: TRBV7-9
d_gene: NA
abundance: NA
j_gene: TRBJ2-5
CDR3aa: CASSLGGLQETQYF
CDR3nt: TGTGCCAGCAGCTTAGGGGGGTTGCAAGAGACCCAGTACTTC

v_gene: TRBV28
d_gene: TRBD2
abundance: NA
j_gene: TRBJ2-5
CDR3aa: CASSFFTRTSSQETQYF
CDR3nt: TGTGCCAGCAGTTTCTTCACTAGGACTAGTTCCCAAGAGACCCAGTACTTC

v_gene: TRBV28
d_gene: TRBD1
abundance: once
j_gene: TRBJ1-2
CDR3aa: CASSSTGFGYTF
CDR3nt: TGTGCCAGCAGTTCGACAGGGTTTGGCTACACCTTC

v_gene: TRBV2
d_gene: TRBD1
abundance: NA
j_gene: TRBJ2-3
CDR3aa: CASSERDRGWTNTQYF
CDR3nt: TGTGCCAGCAGTGAAAGGGACAGGGGTTGGACAAATACGCAGTATTTT

v_gene: TRBV11-2
d_gene: NA
abundance: NA
j_gene: TRBJ2-1
CDR3aa: CASSLTWWYEQFF
CDR3nt: TGTGCCAGCAGCTTAACCTGGTGGTATGAGCAGTTCTTC

v_gene: TRBV27
d_gene: NA
abundance: NA
j_gene: TRBJ2-2
CDR3aa: CASSPQRGGELFF
CDR3nt: TGTGCCAGCAGTCCGCAACGGGGCGGGGAGCTGTTTTTT

v_gene: TRBV11-2
d_gene: NA
abundance: NA
j_gene: TRBJ1-2
CDR3aa: CASSSGPGGGYTF
CDR3nt: TGTGCCAGCAGCTCCGGCCCGGGCGGTGGCTACACCTTC

v_gene: TRBV5-4
d_gene: NA
abundance: NA
j_gene: TRBJ1-2
CDR3aa: CASSFNRANYGYTF
CDR3nt: TGTGCCAGCAGCTTTAACAGGGCCAACTATGGCTACACCTTC

v_gene: TRBV5-5
d_gene: NA
abundance: NA
j_gene: TRBJ1-1
CDR3aa: CASSLGGTRTEAFF
CDR3nt: TGTGCCAGCAGCTTGGGGGGGACCCGGACTGAAGCTTTCTTT

v_gene: TRBV28
d_gene: NA
abundance: NA
j_gene: TRBJ1-5
CDR3aa: CASRSVTGSNQPQHF
CDR3nt: TGTGCCAGCAGATCAGTAACAGGTAGCAATCAGCCCCAGCATTTT

v_gene: TRBV19
d_gene: NA
abundance: once
j_gene: TRBJ2-2
CDR3aa: CASRIKKFGGELFF
CDR3nt: TGTGCCAGTAGGATAAAGAAATTCGGCGGGGAGCTGTTTTTT

v_gene: TRBV28
d_gene: NA
abundance: NA
j_gene: TRBJ1-1
CDR3aa: CASSLRRMNTEAFF
CDR3nt: TGTGCCAGCAGTTTAAGGCGGATGAACACTGAAGCTTTCTTT

v_gene: TRBV6-1
d_gene: TRBD2
abundance: NA
j_gene: TRBJ2-1
CDR3aa: CASSNSGRFNEQFF
CDR3nt: TGTGCCAGCAGTAATAGCGGGAGGTTCAATGAGCAGTTCTTC

v_gene: TRBV5-1
d_gene: TRBD1
abundance: NA
j_gene: TRBJ1-1
CDR3aa: CASSLRGQAAEAFF
CDR3nt: TGCGCCAGCAGCTTGAGGGGGCAGGCGGCTGAAGCTTTCTTT

v_gene: TRBV7-9
d_gene: NA
abundance: NA
j_gene: TRBJ2-7
CDR3aa: CASIPGDGFYEQYF
CDR3nt: TGTGCCAGCATCCCTGGGGACGGGTTTTACGAGCAGTACTTC

v_gene: TRBV28
d_gene: NA
abundance: NA
j_gene: TRBJ2-5
CDR3aa: CASSFSSGPQETQYF
CDR3nt: TGTGCCAGCAGTTTCTCGTCAGGCCCCCAAGAGACCCAGTACTTC

v_gene: TRBV4-1
d_gene: TRBD1
abundance: once
j_gene: TRBJ2-5
CDR3aa: CASSQRTGPAETQYF
CDR3nt: TGCGCCAGCAGCCAGCGGACAGGGCCGGCGGAGACCCAGTACTTC

v_gene: TRBV7-9
d_gene: NA
abundance: NA
j_gene: TRBJ1-1
CDR3aa: CASSLVLTEAFF
CDR3nt: TGTGCCAGCAGCTTAGTATTGACTGAAGCTTTCTTT

v_gene: TRBV7-9
d_gene: NA
abundance: NA
j_gene: TRBJ2-5
CDR3aa: CASIPTGGQSLETQYF
CDR3nt: TGTGCCAGCATCCCAACGGGGGGACAGTCTCTAGAGACCCAGTACTTC

v_gene: TRBV12-5
d_gene: TRBD1
abundance: NA
j_gene: TRBJ1-3
CDR3aa: CASGFSGGAGNTIYF
CDR3nt: TGTGCTAGTGGTTTTTCAGGGGGAGCTGGAAACACCATATATTTT

v_gene: TRBV10-2
d_gene: TRBD1
abundance: once
j_gene: TRBJ1-1
CDR3aa: CASGRGRRTEAFF
CDR3nt: TGCGCCAGTGGTAGGGGGCGAAGGACTGAAGCTTTCTTT

v_gene: TRBV7-8
d_gene: TRBD1
abundance: once
j_gene: TRBJ1-1
CDR3aa: CASSSRAGGFRDTEAFF
CDR3nt: TGTGCCAGCAGCTCCCGGGCAGGGGGCTTTCGGGACACTGAAGCTTTCTTT

v_gene: TRBV7-2
d_gene: NA
abundance: NA
j_gene: TRBJ2-7
CDR3aa: CASSVSGGASYEQYF
CDR3nt: TGTGCCAGCAGCGTCTCAGGGGGGGCTTCCTACGAGCAGTACTTC

v_gene: TRBV7-9
d_gene: NA
abundance: NA
j_gene: TRBJ2-3
CDR3aa: CASSLVVTDTQYF
CDR3nt: TGTGCCAGCAGCTTAGTGGTCACAGATACGCAGTATTTT

v_gene: TRBV27
d_gene: TRBD1
abundance: NA
j_gene: TRBJ1-1
CDR3aa: CASRHRGEAFF
CDR3nt: TGTGCCAGCAGGCACAGGGGGGAAGCTTTCTTT

v_gene: TRBV10-2
d_gene: TRBD1
abundance: NA
j_gene: TRBJ2-3
CDR3aa: CASSRTGGKSSTDTQYF
CDR3nt: TGCGCCAGCAGCCGGACAGGGGGTAAATCTAGCACAGATACGCAGTATTTT

v_gene: TRBV29-1
d_gene: TRBD1
abundance: NA
j_gene: TRBJ2-7
CDR3aa: CSVEDQHGQGLEQYF
CDR3nt: TGCAGCGTTGAAGATCAACACGGACAGGGACTTGAGCAGTACTTC

v_gene: TRBV27
d_gene: NA
abundance: NA
j_gene: TRBJ2-7
CDR3aa: CASSPQGGGPEQYF
CDR3nt: TGTGCCAGCAGTCCCCAGGGAGGGGGTCCCGAGCAGTACTTC

v_gene: TRBV28
d_gene: TRBD1
abundance: NA
j_gene: TRBJ2-3
CDR3aa: CAEPFGTAKGYF
CDR3nt: TGTGCCGAACCCTTTGGGACAGCCAAAGGGTATTTT

v_gene: TRBV28
d_gene: NA
abundance: NA
j_gene: TRBJ1-2
CDR3aa: CASNPRGARDYGYTF
CDR3nt: TGTGCCAGCAACCCGCGGGGGGCACGTGACTATGGCTACACCTTC

v_gene: TRBV5-1
d_gene: TRBD2
abundance: NA
j_gene: TRBJ2-3
CDR3aa: CASSLGTSSSDTQYF
CDR3nt: TGCGCCAGCAGCTTAGGGACTAGCTCTTCAGATACGCAGTATTTT

v_gene: TRBV28
d_gene: NA
abundance: few
j_gene: TRBJ2-6
CDR3aa: CASSFRDLRSGANVLTF
CDR3nt: TGTGCCAGCAGTTTCCGGGACCTTCGCTCTGGGGCCAACGTCCTGACTTTC

v_gene: TRBV19
d_gene: NA
abundance: NA
j_gene: TRBJ1-5
CDR3aa: CASSINGGNGQPQHF
CDR3nt: TGTGCCAGTAGTATTAATGGGGGAAATGGTCAGCCCCAGCATTTT

v_gene: TRBV10-3
d_gene: NA
abundance: NA
j_gene: TRBJ2-7
CDR3aa: CAISDTYEQYF
CDR3nt: TGTGCCATCAGTGACACTTACGAGCAGTACTTC